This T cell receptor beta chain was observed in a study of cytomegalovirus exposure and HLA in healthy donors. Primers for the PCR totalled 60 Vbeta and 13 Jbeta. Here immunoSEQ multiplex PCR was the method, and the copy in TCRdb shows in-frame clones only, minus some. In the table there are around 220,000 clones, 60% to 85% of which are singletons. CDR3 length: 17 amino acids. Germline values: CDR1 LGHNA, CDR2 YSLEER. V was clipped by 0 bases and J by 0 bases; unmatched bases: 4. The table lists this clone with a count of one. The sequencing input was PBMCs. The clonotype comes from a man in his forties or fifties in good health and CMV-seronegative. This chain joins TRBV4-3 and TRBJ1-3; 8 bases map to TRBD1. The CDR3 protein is CASSQEDRAFSGNTIYF. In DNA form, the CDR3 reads TGCGCCAGCAGCCAAGAGGACAGGGCCTTCTCTGGAAACACCATATATTTT.